This TCR beta chain was recorded in a study of T cell responses to AZD1222 COVID-19 vaccine. General study points: Only five or six individuals given AZD1222 were seropositive at baseline.

The count of this clone is one. Its antigen is not known. V lost 0 bases and J 5 bases, leaving 14 bases between the germline ends. The CDR3 is made up of 16 amino acids. Germline V gene lookup returns CDR1 SGDLS and CDR2 YYNGEE. The assay was immunoSEQ multiplex PCR, and TCRdb's table has in-frame clones only and misses some. The sample contains 130,000 to 150,000 clones, 70% to 90% of which appear only once. The origin of this receptor is an adult in good health. The material sequenced was peripheral blood, taken on day 0 of AZD1222 vaccination. J is TRBJ1-4 and V is TRBV9, with D tentatively TRBD1 (6 bases). CDR3: CASSVGGGGRNEKLFF. CDR3 DNA sequence: TGTGCCAGCAGCGTAGGAGGGGGAGGGAGGAATGAAAAACTGTTTTTT. The entire variable domain, with the rest obtained from reference TRBV9 and TRBJ1-4, is as follows: DSGVTQTPKHLITATGQRVTLRCSPRSGDLSVYWYQQSLDQGLQFLIQYYNGEERAKGNILERFSAQQFPDLHSELNLSSLELGDSALYFCASSVGGGGRNEKLFFGSGTQLSVL.